Presented here are 4 T cell receptor beta chains from one specimen sequenced in a study of T cells in women clearing cervical HPV infection. Clones were sequenced by immunoSEQ multiplex PCR, and TCRdb holds only the in-frame ones, with some missing. The repertoire table contains approximately 30,000 clones. The sample comprised blood buffy coat. The receptors come from a woman between 18 and 69 years old with a cervical HPV16 infection that either progressed to CIN3+ or cleared (not recorded which).

With respect to this clone: Germline and junction disagree at one end, which may indicate a read error. From the germline J gene comes the end of the CDR3, since the read stops 3 residues before it. The chain has TRBV19 and TRBJ1-5, with D unresolved. Germline CDR1 and CDR2: LNHDA and SQIVND (reference sequence). The CDR3 spans 15 residues. The part of the CDR3 DNA that was read is TGTGCCAGTAAAGCCGGACCGTATAGCGATCAGCCC. It encodes CASKAGPYSDQP. The whole CDR3 reads CASKAGPYSDQPQHF.

Remarks on this clone: From the germline J gene comes the end of the CDR3, since the read stops 3 residues before it. The chain combines TRBV20-1 with TRBJ1-1; a possible D gene is TRBD1 (6 bases). Trimming left V 5 bases short and J 4 bases short, with 17 bases between. Germline CDR1 reads DFQATT; CDR2 reads SNEGSKA (reference sequence). The CDR3 has 14 amino acids. The CDR3 loop reads CSAELLAGVTEAFF. The sequenced CDR3 bases are TGCAGTGCTGAACTCTTGGCAGGGGTCACTGAA.

As concerns this clone: The read ends 3 residues before the CDR3 terminus; that terminus is restored from the germline J gene. J is TRBJ2-5 and V is TRBV7-2, with TRBD2 identical over 11 bases. The CDR3 spans 15 residues. CDR1 SGHTA and CDR2 FQGNSA come from the germline V gene. The CDR3 reads CASRTAGTSGDTQYF. Incomplete CDR3 DNA: TGTGCCAGCAGAACCGCCGGGACTAGCGGAGATACC.

On this clone: Read coverage stops 3 residues before the CDR3 terminus; the germline J gene supplies the remainder. The J gene is TRBJ1-2, the V gene TRBV19, with D possibly matching TRBD1 (6 bases). Germline V gene data show CDR1 as LNHDA and CDR2 as SQIVND (reference sequence). The CDR3 consists of 15 residues. The CDR3 protein is CASSLRGTSRNDYTF. The part of the CDR3 DNA that was read is TGTGCCAGTAGTCTTAGGGGGACTAGCAGGAATGAC.